The 31 T cell receptor beta chains below were found in one sample sequenced in a study of T cell changes during pregnancy in multiple sclerosis. The assay was immunoSEQ multiplex PCR, and TCRdb's table has in-frame clones only and misses some. The data contain approximately 71,000 clones, over 85% of them singletons. The sequencing used peripheral blood, collected in the second trimester of pregnancy. The receptors were gathered from a female donor with multiple sclerosis, enrolled in a pregnancy study.

The chain joins TRBV28 to TRBJ2-1; 7 nucleotides match TRBD2. V trimming: 2 bases; J trimming: 4 bases; junction bases outside the gene matches: 5. The CDR3 has 15 residues. Germline CDR1 and CDR2: MDHEN and SYDVKM. CDR3 nucleotide sequence: TGTGCCAGCAGTTTAGCGGGGAGGGTTTACAATGAGCAGTTCTTC. Residues: CASSLAGRVYNEQFF. Looking up the rest from reference TRBV28 and TRBJ2-1 gives the full variable domain: DVKVTQSSRYLVKRTGEKVFLECVQDMDHENMFWYRQDPGLGLRLIYFSYDVKMKEKGDIPEGYSVSREKKERFSLILESASTNQTSMYLCASSLAGRVYNEQFFGPGTRLTVL.

The gene calls are TRBV11-3 and TRBJ2-2; perhaps TRBD1 as D (5 bases). The CDR3 is made up of 14 amino acids. Looked up from germline, CDR1 is SGHNT and CDR2 is YENEEA. Trimming took 5 bases from V and 2 from J, leaving 9 bases between them. The CDR3 nucleotides are TGTGCCAGCAGCCGACAGAGCAACACCGGGGAGCTGTTTTTT. Translated: CASSRQSNTGELFF.

This chain uses TRBV28 with TRBJ1-5, with 8 bases fitting TRBD1. This CDR3 contains 14 residues. Germline CDR1 and CDR2: MDHEN and SYDVKM. The ends lost 2 bases at V and 6 bases at J; junction bases unmatched: 3. The CDR3 nucleotides read TGTGCCAGCAGTTTAAGACAGGGGATTCAGCCCCAGCATTTT. This gives the protein CASSLRQGIQPQHF.

The chain couples TRBV11-2 to TRBJ2-3; TRBD1 aligns across 9 bases. This CDR3 has 15 amino acids. V shed 4 bases and J 7 bases; nucleotides not matched to a gene: 9. CDR1 is SGHAT and CDR2 is FQNNGV in the germline V gene. The CDR3 reads CASSSTGGSLNTQYF. The CDR3 DNA reads as TGTGCCAGCAGCTCCACAGGGGGCTCGTTGAATACGCAGTATTTT. Full variable domain (remainder filled in from reference TRBV11-2 and TRBJ2-3): EAGVAQSPRYKIIEKRQSVAFWCNPISGHATLYWYQQILGQGPKLLIQFQNNGVVDDSQLPKDRFSAERLKGVDSTLKIQPAKLEDSAVYLCASSSTGGSLNTQYFGPGTRLTVL.

The CDR3 is CASSLGDRKTYEQYF. The CDR3 nucleotides are TGTGCCAGCAGCTTAGGAGACAGGAAGACCTACGAGCAGTACTTC. The chain links TRBV7-9 to TRBJ2-7, with D perhaps TRBD1 (6 bases). V lost 1 base, J lost 2 bases, and 12 bases lay in between. The germline CDR1 and CDR2 sequences are SEHNR and FQNEAQ (reference sequence). The CDR3 has 15 residues.

V usage is TRBV20-1 and J usage is TRBJ2-7; D uncertain. V was shortened by 6 bases and J by 7 bases, with 10 bases between the two germline ends. Germline V gene sequence: CDR1 DFQATT, CDR2 SNEGSKA (reference sequence). The CDR3 contains 10 residues. CDR3 in amino acids: CSARRAEQYF. In DNA, the CDR3 is TGCAGTGCCCGCCGAGCGGAGCAGTACTTC.

This chain links TRBV11-1 with TRBJ2-7, with 8 positions matching TRBD1. The CDR3 spans 14 residues. V lost 2 bases and J lost 5; bases outside the gene matches: 5. Looked up from germline, CDR1 is SGHAT and CDR2 is FQDESV (reference sequence). In DNA, the CDR3 is TGTGCCAGCAGCTTAAGGCAGGGGGCCAACGAGCAGTACTTC. It translates to CASSLRQGANEQYF.

The J gene is TRBJ2-5, the V gene TRBV5-8; 8 nucleotides agree with TRBD1. The V and J ends lost 6 bases and 9 bases, in that order; junction bases with no gene match: 13. The CDR3 runs to 14 residues. CDR1 and CDR2 (germline): SGHTS, YDEGEE. Here the CDR3 DNA reads TGTGCCAGCACTCGCAGGGGGCCTACAATGGCCCAGTACTTC. This gives the protein CASTRRGPTMAQYF.

V usage is TRBV14 and J usage is TRBJ1-3; no clear D gene. CDR1 is SGHDN and CDR2 is FVKESK in the germline V gene. Deletions cut 0 bases from V and 2 bases from J, with 8 bases between. CDR3 length equals 15 residues. The chain's CDR3 is CASSQDTVPGNTIYF. The CDR3 nucleotides are TGTGCCAGCAGCCAAGATACAGTCCCTGGAAACACCATATATTTT.

The V gene is TRBV30, the J gene TRBJ2-7; TRBD2 aligns across 9 bases. Trimming cost V 5 bases and J 6 bases; bases outside gene matches: 8. Per germline, CDR1 GTSNPN and CDR2 SVGIG (reference sequence). CDR3 length: 13 amino acids. The CDR3 loop is CAWHAGGQPEQYF. CDR3 nucleotides: TGTGCCTGGCACGCGGGAGGGCAGCCCGAGCAGTACTTC.

This chain connects TRBV19 to TRBJ2-3; TRBD2 aligns across 9 bases. Germline values: CDR1 LNHDA, CDR2 SQIVND (reference sequence). V shed 5 bases and J 5 bases; nucleotides not matched to a gene: 11. The CDR3 is 16 residues long. The CDR3, as DNA: TGTGCCAGTAGTGCGCACAGCGGGGGGTTGGGAGATACGCAGTATTTT. It translates to CASSAHSGGLGDTQYF.

V is TRBV7-6 and J is TRBJ2-2; 13 bases map to TRBD2. Losses at the gene ends were 0 bases for V and 1 base for J; bases not matched to a gene: 2. There are 18 residues in the CDR3. CDR1 and CDR2 (germline): SGHVS, FNYEAQ. The CDR3 sequence: CASSLALAGGRNTGELFF. The CDR3 region has the DNA TGTGCCAGCAGCTTAGCACTAGCGGGAGGGCGGAACACCGGGGAGCTGTTTTTT.

J is TRBJ1-1 and V is TRBV10-3; a possible D gene is TRBD1 (6 bases). The germline V gene has CDR1 ENHRY and CDR2 SYGVKD. The CDR3 length is 14 residues. Trimming shortened V by 9 bases and J by 0 bases, and 14 bases separated the two germline ends. CDR3 region: CAMKNREMNTEAFF. The CDR3 nucleotides read TGTGCCATGAAAAACAGGGAGATGAACACTGAAGCTTTCTTT.

V usage is TRBV12-5 and J usage is TRBJ2-2, with D possibly matching TRBD1 (6 bases). There are 13 residues in the CDR3. Trimming cost V 5 bases and J 6 bases, with 10 bases left between them. CDR1 is LGHNT, CDR2 FRNRAP, per germline. The CDR3 bases are TGTGCTAGTGGTACCAGGGGTCCCGGGGAGCTGTTTTTT. This sequence encodes CASGTRGPGELFF.

This chain connects TRBV7-9 to TRBJ1-1; 8 bases match TRBD1. Unmatched junction bases numbered 6, after V lost 5 bases and J lost 1 base. Germline lookup yields CDR1 SEHNR and CDR2 FQNEAQ (reference sequence). The CDR3 contains 15 residues. CDR3 amino acids: CASSAGTGWNTEAFF. CDR3 in DNA: TGTGCCAGCAGCGCCGGGACAGGTTGGAACACTGAAGCTTTCTTT.

The chain links TRBV25-1 to TRBJ2-2; a weak D match, TRBD1 (5 bases). CDR1 and CDR2 (germline): MGHDK, SYGVNS. The CDR3 spans 17 residues. V dropped 3 bases and J dropped 2 bases, with 16 bases sitting between them. CDR3 sequence reads: CASSDTGNWGNTGELFF. The CDR3 DNA reads TGTGCCAGCAGTGACACAGGCAATTGGGGAAACACCGGGGAGCTGTTTTTT. Combining the CDR3 with reference TRBV25-1 and TRBJ2-2 gives the whole variable domain EADIYQTPRYLVIGTGKKITLECSQTMGHDKMYWYQQDPGMELHLIHYSYGVNSTEKGDLSSESTVSRIRTEHFPLTLESARPSHTSQYLCASSDTGNWGNTGELFFGEGSRLTVL.

The CDR3 sequence: CASSAGRLAGIQYF. In nucleotides, the CDR3 is TGTGCCAGCAGCGCGGGACGACTAGCAGGCATTCAGTACTTC. The chain carries TRBV5-6 and TRBJ2-4; 7 bases align to TRBD2. J was trimmed by 9 bases and V by 4 bases; bases with no gene match: 10. Germline V CDR1 and CDR2: SGHDT, YYEEEE. CDR3 size: 14 residues.

V gene TRBV11-1 combines with J gene TRBJ2-2; D may be TRBD2 (5 bases). Trimming left V 1 base short and J 7 bases short, with 7 bases between. This CDR3 is 13 amino acids long. Germline CDR1 reads SGHAT; CDR2 reads FQDESV (reference sequence). The DNA of the CDR3 is TGTGCCAGCAGCTTAGTTCGGGACGGGGAGCTGTTTTTT. Translating it yields CASSLVRDGELFF.

The gene calls are TRBV10-3 and TRBJ1-2; the D is unclear. Germline CDR1 reads ENHRY; CDR2 reads SYGVKD. The CDR3 is 12 residues long. Between the trimmed V and J ends, which lost 0 bases and 6 bases, there was a span of 5 bases. The CDR3 protein is CAISESGNGYTF. CDR3 DNA: TGTGCCATCAGTGAGTCCGGGAATGGCTACACCTTC.

The chain employs TRBV4-1 and TRBJ2-3; a weak D match, TRBD2 (5 bases). The germline V gene encodes CDR1 MGHRA and CDR2 YSYEKL. The CDR3 is 17 residues long. V shed 0 bases and J shed 0 bases, with 13 bases lying between them. CDR3 amino acids: CASSQERATASTDTQYF. The CDR3, as DNA: TGCGCCAGCAGCCAAGAGAGGGCAACAGCTAGCACAGATACGCAGTATTTT.

The J gene is TRBJ1-1, the V gene TRBV5-6; 7 nucleotides line up with TRBD1. Germline V gene sequence: CDR1 SGHDT, CDR2 YYEEEE. There are 15 residues in the CDR3. The junction had 8 bases not matched to a gene; V was cut back by 6 bases and J by 0 bases. The DNA for the CDR3 is TGTGCCAGCACCCCGGACAGGACGATGAACACTGAAGCTTTCTTT. This gives the protein CASTPDRTMNTEAFF.

The V call is TRBV5-1, the J call TRBJ1-2; D is perhaps TRBD1 (5 bases). CDR1 SGHRS and CDR2 YFSETQ come from the germline V gene. CDR3 size: 13 residues. The V gene lost 0 bases and the J gene lost 8 bases, with 11 bases spanning the gap. The CDR3 nucleotides are TGCGCCAGCAGCTTGGGGTCGGGGGTAGGCTACACCTTC. This translates into CASSLGSGVGYTF.

The gene calls are TRBV4-3 and TRBJ1-2; a possible D gene is TRBD1 (5 bases). The CDR3 has 14 residues. Trimming shortened V by 1 base and J by 6 bases, and 12 bases separated the two germline ends. The germline CDR1 and CDR2 sequences are LGHNA and YSLEER. The DNA of the CDR3 is TGCGCCAGCAGCCAAGTAAGGGGAAAGCATGGCTACACCTTC. Residues: CASSQVRGKHGYTF.

The chain recombines TRBV7-3 with TRBJ2-2, with 9 positions matching TRBD2. The CDR3 has 15 residues. Per the germline V gene, CDR1 is SGHTA and CDR2 is FQGTGA. With V trimmed by 6 bases and J by 6 bases, 8 bases remained unmatched. The CDR3 sequence: CASSLSGSASGELFF. CDR3 DNA: TGTGCCAGCAGTCTTAGCGGGAGTGCGTCCGGGGAGCTGTTTTTT.

This chain connects TRBV7-9 to TRBJ2-3; tentative D call: TRBD1 (7 bases). Trimming stripped 2 bases from V and 5 bases from J, with 14 bases between. Per the germline V gene, CDR1 is SEHNR and CDR2 is FQNEAQ (reference sequence). The CDR3 is 15 amino acids. The CDR3 DNA sequence: TGTGCCAGCAGCTTATTGGAGGGGGCAGGAGATACGCAGTATTTT. It codes for CASSLLEGAGDTQYF.

This chain links TRBV7-8 with TRBJ2-2, with 8 bases that match TRBD1. Per the germline V gene, CDR1 is SGHVS and CDR2 is FQNEAQ. With V trimmed by 8 bases and J by 5 bases, 10 bases remained unmatched. This CDR3 has 15 amino acids. Here the CDR3 DNA reads TGTGCCAGCCTTATGGCCCAGGGGGCGACCGGGGAGCTGTTTTTT. This sequence encodes CASLMAQGATGELFF. The full variable domain, rest sourced from reference TRBV7-8 and TRBJ2-2, is GAGVSQSPRYKVAKRGQDVALRCDPISGHVSLFWYQQALGQGPEFLTYFQNEAQLDKSGLPSDRFFAERPEGSVSTLKIQRTQQEDSAVYLCASLMAQGATGELFFGEGSRLTVL.

The chain is built from TRBV5-1 and TRBJ1-1; a possible D gene is TRBD1 (5 bases). This CDR3 is 13 amino acids long. The V end lost 4 bases, the J end lost 4 bases, and 11 bases lay between the germline ends. Per the germline V gene, CDR1 is SGHRS and CDR2 is YFSETQ. In DNA, the CDR3 is TGCGCCAGCAGCGCGGCCAGGGCCACTGAAGCTTTCTTT. Encoded protein: CASSAARATEAFF.

This clone was recorded only once. The chain couples TRBV11-2 to TRBJ2-7; no reliable D call. This CDR3 spans 13 amino acids. The ends were cut back, 2 bases at V and 3 bases at J, with 8 bases in the middle. Germline V gene data show CDR1 as SGHAT and CDR2 as FQNNGV. The CDR3 coding sequence is TGTGCCAGCAGCTTATTGGCCGACTACGAGCAGTACTTC. Translating it yields CASSLLADYEQYF.

This chain uses TRBV29-1 with TRBJ2-7, with 12 bases lining up with TRBD2. V dropped 6 bases and J dropped 7; count of bases not matched to a gene: 7. Germline V gene sequence: CDR1 SQVTM, CDR2 ANQGSEA. CDR3 length: 13 residues. The CDR3 protein is CSVRLAGAGEQYF. The DNA for the CDR3 is TGCAGCGTGAGACTAGCGGGAGCGGGGGAGCAGTACTTC.

The J gene is TRBJ2-5, the V gene TRBV7-6, with D possibly matching TRBD2 (6 bases). Germline-derived CDR1 and CDR2 are SGHVS and FNYEAQ. The CDR3 is made up of 16 amino acids. V lost 1 base and J 3 bases, leaving 15 bases between the germline ends. CDR3 loop: CASSLGATSGEETQYF. In DNA form, the CDR3 reads TGTGCCAGCAGCTTAGGAGCGACTAGTGGCGAAGAGACCCAGTACTTC. The full variable domain, in which reference TRBV7-6 and TRBJ2-5 provide the parts outside the CDR3, is GAGVSQSPRYKVTKRGQDVALRCDPISGHVSLYWYRQALGQGPEFLTYFNYEAQQDKSGLPNDRFSAERPEGSISTLTIQRTEQRDSAMYRCASSLGATSGEETQYFGPGTRLLVL.

This clone was seen just once. The V gene is TRBV15, the J gene TRBJ1-6; D perhaps matches TRBD1 (6 bases). There are 15 residues in the CDR3. Trimming stripped 0 bases from V and 10 bases from J, with 13 bases between. Per germline, CDR1 LNHNV and CDR2 YYDKDF (reference sequence). The CDR3 sequence is CATSRENRVGSPLHF. CDR3 nucleotides: TGTGCCACCAGCAGAGAAAACAGGGTCGGGTCACCCCTCCACTTT.